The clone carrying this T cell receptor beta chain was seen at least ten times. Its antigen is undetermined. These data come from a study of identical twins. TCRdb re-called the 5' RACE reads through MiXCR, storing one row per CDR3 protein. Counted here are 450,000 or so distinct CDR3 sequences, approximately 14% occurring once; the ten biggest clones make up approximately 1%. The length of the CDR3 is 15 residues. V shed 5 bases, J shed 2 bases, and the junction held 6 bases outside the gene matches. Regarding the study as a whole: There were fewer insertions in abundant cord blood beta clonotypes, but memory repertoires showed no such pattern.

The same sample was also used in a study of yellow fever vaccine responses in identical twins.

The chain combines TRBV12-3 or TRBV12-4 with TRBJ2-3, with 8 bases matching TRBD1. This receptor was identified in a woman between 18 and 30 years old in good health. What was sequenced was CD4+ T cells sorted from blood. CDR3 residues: CASSPGTGDTDTQYF. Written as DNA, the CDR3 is TGTGCCAGCAGTCCTGGGACAGGTGACACAGATACGCAGTATTTT.